Below are 20 T cell receptor beta chains sequenced from a single sample in a study of cytomegalovirus exposure and HLA in healthy donors. The study ran its PCR with 60 Vbeta and 13 Jbeta primers. Clones were read by immunoSEQ multiplex PCR, and TCRdb kept only the in-frame ones, dropping some. The repertoire holds roughly 100,000 clones, with almost 80% as singletons. Specimen: PBMCs. Every receptor here comes from a man aged 55 to 69 in good health and CMV-seropositive.

The chain combines TRBV5-1 with TRBJ1-2; weak D call: TRBD1 (6 bases). Germline-derived CDR1 and CDR2 are SGHRS and YFSETQ. V was cut by 2 bases and J by 5 bases, with 13 bases left in between. The CDR3 runs to 14 residues. The CDR3 loop reads CASSFQGYGYGYTF. CDR3 DNA: TGCGCCAGCAGCTTCCAGGGGTACGGGTATGGCTACACCTTC.

This clone was recorded at least ten times. The rearrangement links TRBV19 to TRBJ2-7; maybe TRBD2 (5 bases). CDR1 is LNHDA and CDR2 is SQIVND in the germline V gene (reference sequence). The CDR3 contains 15 residues. The V end was cut by 8 bases, the J end by 2 bases, with 19 bases between. For the CDR3, the DNA is TGTGCCAGTGGGGATTTTGGACGGGGAACCTACGAGCAGTACTTC. Its translation: CASGDFGRGTYEQYF.

The chain combines TRBV19 with TRBJ2-5, with D tentatively TRBD1 (6 bases). The CDR3 is made up of 13 amino acids. The V and J ends lost 7 bases and 5 bases respectively, with 14 bases between them. CDR1 is LNHDA, CDR2 SQIVND, per germline (reference sequence). CDR3 region: CASNRVWGETQYF. The CDR3 DNA is TGTGCCAGTAACAGGGTCTGGGGGGAGACCCAGTACTTC.

CDR3 protein: CASSRQIHSTDTQYF. CDR3 bases: TGTGCCAGCAGCCGACAGATCCATAGCACAGATACGCAGTATTTT. V is TRBV5-4 and J is TRBJ2-3; the D gene is possibly TRBD1 (5 bases). This CDR3 contains 15 residues. CDR1 and CDR2 from the germline V gene are SGHNT and YYREEE (reference sequence). Trimming took off 4 bases at V and 0 bases at J, with 12 bases between the two ends.

For this clone: A read error may account for a junction end that differs from germline. Other DNA sequences in the sample encode the same CDR3. The chain uses TRBV11-1 and TRBJ1-2; tentative D call: TRBD1 (6 bases). Germline V gene data show CDR1 as SGHAT and CDR2 as FQDESV (reference sequence). The CDR3 totals 14 residues. This chain's CDR3 is CASSLLDSNYGYTF. The CDR3 nucleotides read TGTGCCAGCAGCTTATTGGACAGCAACTACGGCTACACCTTC.

The rearrangement uses TRBV2 and TRBJ2-7; 7 bases map to TRBD1. Germline CDR1 and CDR2: SNHLY and FYNNEI. The V and J ends lost 7 bases and 2 bases, in that order; junction bases with no gene match: 5. The CDR3 is 13 residues long. CDR3 loop: CASTDRVAYEQYF. The CDR3 DNA reads TGTGCCAGCACCGACAGGGTGGCCTACGAGCAGTACTTC. Full variable domain (outside the CDR3, taken from reference TRBV2 and TRBJ2-7): EPEVTQTPSHQVTQMGQEVILRCVPISNHLYFYWYRQILGQKVEFLVSFYNNEISEKSEIFDDQFSVERPDGSNFTLKIRSTKLEDSAMYFCASTDRVAYEQYFGPGTRLTVT.

The chain uses TRBV15 and TRBJ2-2; D call uncertain. Germline V CDR1 and CDR2: LNHNV, YYDKDF (reference sequence). Trimming shortened V by 0 bases and J by 7 bases, and 6 bases separated the two germline ends. The CDR3 spans 13 residues. In DNA form, the CDR3 reads TGTGCCACCAGCAGAGATTATATCGGGGAGCTGTTTTTT. Translating it yields CATSRDYIGELFF.

The chain combines TRBV9 with TRBJ2-7; D is possibly TRBD1 (6 bases). The CDR3 sequence is 15 residues long. CDR1 and CDR2 from the germline V gene are SGDLS and YYNGEE. V lost 0 bases and J 4 bases, leaving 14 bases between the germline ends. This chain's CDR3 is CASSVDGTLIYEQYF. The CDR3 DNA sequence: TGTGCCAGCAGCGTAGACGGGACACTGATTTACGAGCAGTACTTC.

The chain employs TRBV12-5 and TRBJ2-4; 8 nucleotides line up with TRBD1. This CDR3 has 16 amino acids. Germline trimming cut 6 bases from V and 2 bases from J; bases unmatched to any gene: 9. Germline assignment: CDR1 LGHNT and CDR2 FRNRAP. The CDR3 sequence: CASGSYRGLSKNIQYF. CDR3 coding DNA: TGTGCTAGTGGCTCTTACAGGGGGTTATCCAAAAACATTCAGTACTTC.

J is TRBJ2-5 and V is TRBV7-2, with 9 positions matching TRBD2. The J call is in doubt because the DNA end fits TRBJ2-7 better. Germline CDR1 and CDR2: SGHTA and FQGNSA. The CDR3 contains 17 residues. CDR3 amino acids: CASSLAAGGPPLSEQYF. The CDR3 DNA sequence: TGTGCCAGCAGCTTAGCGGCGGGGGGGCCTCCGCTCTCCGAGCAGTACTTC.

Worth noting for this clone: Different DNA sequences within this sample yield the same CDR3. The chain employs TRBV5-1 and TRBJ1-4; the D gene is possibly TRBD1 (6 bases). There are 14 residues in the CDR3. CDR1 is SGHRS and CDR2 is YFSETQ in the germline V gene. The V gene lost 1 base and the J gene lost 2 bases, with 6 bases spanning the gap. This CDR3 is CASSLTGTNEKLFF. The CDR3 DNA reads as TGCGCCAGCAGCTTGACAGGGACTAATGAAAAACTGTTTTTT. The whole variable domain, remainder taken from reference TRBV5-1 and TRBJ1-4, is KAGVTQTPRYLIKTRGQQVTLSCSPISGHRSVSWYQQTPGQGLQFLFEYFSETQRNKGNFPGRFSGRQFSNSRSEMNVSTLELGDSALYLCASSLTGTNEKLFFGSGTQLSVL.

V gene TRBV9 combines with J gene TRBJ2-3, with a tentative D call TRBD2 (6 bases). Trimming removed 0 bases from V and 6 bases from J, with 11 bases in between. CDR3 length equals 14 residues. The germline CDR1 and CDR2 sequences are SGDLS and YYNGEE. The DNA of the CDR3 is TGTGCCAGCAGCGTAGTGGCGGGGAGGGATACGCAGTATTTT. Translation gives CASSVVAGRDTQYF.

The genes are TRBV11-2 and TRBJ1-5; 7 bases align to TRBD1. CDR3 length: 15 residues. Per the germline V gene, CDR1 is SGHAT and CDR2 is FQNNGV. After removal of 1 base from V and 7 bases from J, the junction contained 7 bases not matched to a gene. Here the CDR3 reads CASSLGGTVNQPQHF. The CDR3, as DNA: TGTGCCAGCAGCTTAGGAGGGACAGTTAACCAGCCCCAGCATTTT.

This chain joins TRBV5-1 and TRBJ2-1, with 9 bases lining up with TRBD2. The CDR3 is 15 residues long. With 0 bases clipped from V and 7 bases from J, the junction kept 5 bases outside the gene matches. Germline V gene sequence: CDR1 SGHRS, CDR2 YFSETQ. CDR3 loop: CASSLATSGPNEQFF. In DNA, the CDR3 is TGCGCCAGCAGCTTGGCGACTAGCGGACCAAATGAGCAGTTCTTC.

V gene TRBV7-2 combines with J gene TRBJ2-5; 8 bases agree with TRBD2. Germline V gene lookup returns CDR1 SGHTA and CDR2 FQGNSA. This CDR3 contains 16 residues. Unmatched junction bases numbered 8, after V lost 5 bases and J lost 0 bases. In DNA, the CDR3 is TGTGCCAGCAGCGGATCGGAGCGGGGGAACCAAGAGACCCAGTACTTC. This translates into CASSGSERGNQETQYF.

CDR3 nucleotide sequence: TGTGCCAGCAGTCAGGGGGCAAGTGGCTACACCTTC. The encoded protein is CASSQGASGYTF. V gene TRBV11-3 combines with J gene TRBJ1-2; 8 bases match TRBD1. Germline values: CDR1 SGHNT, CDR2 YENEEA. The J segment lost 7 bases and the V segment lost 6 bases, leaving 4 bases of the junction unmatched. The CDR3 length is 12 residues.

This clone was seen more than once but under ten times. The chain carries TRBV11-3 and TRBJ2-7; TRBD2 aligns across 8 bases. CDR1 and CDR2 from the germline V gene are SGHNT and YENEEA. The V gene end was trimmed by 5 bases and the J gene end by 5 bases; junction bases not matched to a gene: 11. CDR3 length: 15 amino acids. CDR3 amino acids: CASSNGGAGGDEQYF. DNA for the CDR3: TGTGCCAGCAGCAACGGGGGTGCGGGGGGCGACGAGCAGTACTTC.

The CDR3 region has the DNA TGTGCCAGCAGTCGGCCGGGACTAGCGGGGGGCAATGAGCAGTTCTTC. Residues: CASSRPGLAGGNEQFF. The chain recombines TRBV5-6 with TRBJ2-1; 15 nucleotides agree with TRBD2. The V gene's germline CDR1 is SGHDT and CDR2 YYEEEE. CDR3 size: 16 residues. With 5 bases clipped from V and 6 bases from J, the junction kept 6 bases outside the gene matches. Drawing the rest from reference TRBV5-6 and TRBJ2-1, the complete variable domain is DAGVTQSPTHLIKTRGQQVTLRCSPKSGHDTVSWYQQALGQGPQFIFQYYEEEERQRGNFPDRFSGHQFPNYSSELNVNALLLGDSALYLCASSRPGLAGGNEQFFGPGTRLTVL.

The J gene is TRBJ2-1, the V gene TRBV5-1, with 7 bases identical to TRBD1. Germline CDR1 is SGHRS and CDR2 is YFSETQ. The CDR3 runs to 15 residues. With V trimmed by 0 bases and J by 2 bases, 2 bases remained unmatched. This CDR3 reads CASSLAGGAYNEQFF. CDR3 DNA: TGCGCCAGCAGCTTGGCAGGGGGTGCCTACAATGAGCAGTTCTTC.

V usage is TRBV5-1 and J usage is TRBJ2-7, with TRBD1 matching 10 bases. The CDR3 loop spans 13 amino acids. Trimming cost V 5 bases and J 5 bases; bases outside gene matches: 4. From germline, CDR1 is SGHRS and CDR2 YFSETQ. CDR3 DNA sequence: TGCGCCAGCAGAGAGGGGACAGGGGACGAGCAGTACTTC. Translated: CASREGTGDEQYF.